This paragraph covers one TCR beta chain sequence. Its cognate antigen is unknown. The data are from a study of CXCR3-negative and CXCR3-positive naive CD8 T cells. 5' RACE with UMI labels generated the TRB cDNA libraries. TCRdb reanalyzed the 5' RACE reads and collapses them to one entry per CDR3 protein, without DNA. Across 100,000 to 150,000 distinct CDR3 sequences, the top ten clones capture around 0.27% of the sample. Study outcomes and limitations: Naive CXCR3-negative and CXCR3-positive cells had similar TRBV-TRBJ usage; memory differed.

The CDR3 has 14 amino acids. CDR1 is SGHTA, CDR2 FQGNSA, per germline. The V and J genes are TRBV7-2 and TRBJ2-3. The receptor's source is a human donor in good health. Some clones in this sample may be carry-over from other donors' samples. Sequenced sample: naive CXCR3- CD8+ T cells from blood. Stated subset: CD45RO-CCR7+CD27+CD95- naive CD8+ T cells lacking CXCR3 (TNR3-). CDR3 in amino acids: CASSLIVPTDTQYF.